The T cell receptor beta chain under discussion was sequenced for a study of T-cell reconstitution after alpha-beta-depleted transplantation in children (dated by TCRdb to about 2016). Regarding the complete study: T-cell immune reconstitution after TCRalphabeta/CD19-depleted allogeneic hematopoietic cell transplantation in children was quantitatively tracked in the study by means of TCR repertoire profiling.

The germline V gene encodes CDR1 DFQATT and CDR2 SNEGSKA (reference sequence). The CDR3 sequence holds 12 residues, the cysteine and phenylalanine included. Only the CDR3 DNA stays, 36 bases, in frame from base 1. Trimming at the junction amounts to 6 bases on V and 2 bases on J, and the germline ends lie 10 bases apart. Of note for this clonotype: Its antigen target is currently unknown. Per-base qualities were not stored, and no clone one base away is much larger.

What the treatment or condition label conveys for this sample: allogeneic hematopoietic cell transplantation with graft depleted of TCRalphabeta T cells and CD19 B cells. The children who served as transplant recipients had been given grafts of TCRalphabeta/CD19-depleted allogeneic hematopoietic cells. The method behind the library was PCR. For sequencing, an Illumina HiSeq 2500 was employed. To normalize quantification of the TCRbeta repertoire, the TCR libraries were built with molecular barcoding that relied on unique molecular identifiers. TCRdb passed the public sequencing reads through fastp at Q25 and MiXCR, retaining productive beta sequences. Rows with a matching CDR3 protein are joined into one entry that keeps the most common DNA and genes. In this sample the table shows fewer than 550,000 distinct CDR3 sequences, about 10% of which occur a single time. 14% of the sample lies in the top ten.

What the authors observed across the whole study: About two months after transplant, the apparently early recovery of alphabetaT-cell counts reportedly depended on just several hundred clones that had expanded rapidly and came from non-depleted graft cells. In some patients, high TCRbeta diversity at day 60 was attributed to recipient T cells and intrathymic progenitors that had survived conditioning. Over subsequent months, a decline in hyperexpanded clone frequencies was noted, and after one year, T-cell counts and TCRbeta diversity were mostly ascribed to newly produced T cells.

The V gene is TRBV20-1 and the J gene is TRBJ2-5; the D gene is not confidently resolved. The starting material was PBMCs, mostly from graft donor cells, obtained 180 days after TCRalphabeta/CD19-depleted stem cell transplant. This TCR derives from a female patient aged 2-9 years who had a stem cell transplant for aplastic anemia, so the T cells may come from the graft donor. The sequenced DNA: TGCAGTGCCCTCGGACGACAAGAGACCCAGTACTTC. This encodes CSALGRQETQYF.